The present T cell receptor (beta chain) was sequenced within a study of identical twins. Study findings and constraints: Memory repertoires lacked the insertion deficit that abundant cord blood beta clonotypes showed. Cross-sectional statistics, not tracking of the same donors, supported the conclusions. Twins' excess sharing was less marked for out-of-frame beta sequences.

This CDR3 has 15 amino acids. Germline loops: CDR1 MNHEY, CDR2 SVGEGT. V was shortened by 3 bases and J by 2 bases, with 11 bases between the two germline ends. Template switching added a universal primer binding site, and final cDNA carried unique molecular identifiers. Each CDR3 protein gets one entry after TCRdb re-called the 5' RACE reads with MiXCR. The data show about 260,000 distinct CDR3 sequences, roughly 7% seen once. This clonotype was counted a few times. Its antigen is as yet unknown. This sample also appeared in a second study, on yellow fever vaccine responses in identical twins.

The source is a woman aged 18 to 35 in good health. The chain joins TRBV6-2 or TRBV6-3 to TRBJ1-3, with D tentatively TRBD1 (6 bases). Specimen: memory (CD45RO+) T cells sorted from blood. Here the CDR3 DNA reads TGTGCCAGCAGTTATTTTGGGGGCACTGGAAACACCATATATTTT. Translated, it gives CASSYFGGTGNTIYF.